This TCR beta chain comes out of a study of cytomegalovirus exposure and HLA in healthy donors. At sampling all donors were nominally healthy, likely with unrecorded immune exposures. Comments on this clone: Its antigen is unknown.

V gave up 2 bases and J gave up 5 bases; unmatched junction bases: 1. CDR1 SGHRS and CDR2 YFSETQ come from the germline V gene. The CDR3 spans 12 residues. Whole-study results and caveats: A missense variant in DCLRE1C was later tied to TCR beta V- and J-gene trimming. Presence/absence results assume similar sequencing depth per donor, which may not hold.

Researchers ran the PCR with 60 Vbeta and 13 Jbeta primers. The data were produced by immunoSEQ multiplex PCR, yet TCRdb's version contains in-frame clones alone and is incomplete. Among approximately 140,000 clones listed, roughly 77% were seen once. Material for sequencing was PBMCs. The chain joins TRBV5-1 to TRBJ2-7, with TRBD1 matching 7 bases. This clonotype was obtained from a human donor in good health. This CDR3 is CASSFTGDEQYF. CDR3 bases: TGCGCCAGCAGCTTTACAGGGGACGAGCAGTACTTC.